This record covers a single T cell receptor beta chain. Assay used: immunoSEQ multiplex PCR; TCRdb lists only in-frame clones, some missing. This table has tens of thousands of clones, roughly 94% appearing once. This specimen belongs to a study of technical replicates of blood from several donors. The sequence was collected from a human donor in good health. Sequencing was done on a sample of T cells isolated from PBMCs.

Here the CDR3 DNA reads TGTGCCAGCGCTAGCAGAGAGACCCAGTACTTC. Its protein product is CASASRETQYF. V usage is TRBV5-4 and J usage is TRBJ2-5; D is perhaps TRBD2 (5 bases). Trimming took off 7 bases at V and 4 bases at J, with 8 bases between the two ends. Germline V gives CDR1 SGHNT, CDR2 YYREEE (reference sequence). This CDR3 contains 11 residues.